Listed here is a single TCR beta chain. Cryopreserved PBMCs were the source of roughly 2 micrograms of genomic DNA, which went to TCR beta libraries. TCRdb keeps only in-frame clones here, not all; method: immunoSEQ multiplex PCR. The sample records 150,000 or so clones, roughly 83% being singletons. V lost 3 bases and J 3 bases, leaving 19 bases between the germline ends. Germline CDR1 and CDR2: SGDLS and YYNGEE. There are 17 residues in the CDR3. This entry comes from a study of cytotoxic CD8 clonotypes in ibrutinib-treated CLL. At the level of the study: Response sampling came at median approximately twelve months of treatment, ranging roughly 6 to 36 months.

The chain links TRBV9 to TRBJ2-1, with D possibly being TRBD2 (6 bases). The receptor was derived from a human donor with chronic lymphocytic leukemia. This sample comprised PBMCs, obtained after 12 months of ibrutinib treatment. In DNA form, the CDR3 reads TGTGCCAGCAGCGCCTCCCAGATAGCGGACATCTACAATGAGCAGTTCTTC. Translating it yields CASSASQIADIYNEQFF. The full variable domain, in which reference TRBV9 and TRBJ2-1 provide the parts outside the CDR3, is DSGVTQTPKHLITATGQRVTLRCSPRSGDLSVYWYQQSLDQGLQFLIQYYNGEERAKGNILERFSAQQFPDLHSELNLSSLELGDSALYFCASSASQIADIYNEQFFGPGTRLTVL.